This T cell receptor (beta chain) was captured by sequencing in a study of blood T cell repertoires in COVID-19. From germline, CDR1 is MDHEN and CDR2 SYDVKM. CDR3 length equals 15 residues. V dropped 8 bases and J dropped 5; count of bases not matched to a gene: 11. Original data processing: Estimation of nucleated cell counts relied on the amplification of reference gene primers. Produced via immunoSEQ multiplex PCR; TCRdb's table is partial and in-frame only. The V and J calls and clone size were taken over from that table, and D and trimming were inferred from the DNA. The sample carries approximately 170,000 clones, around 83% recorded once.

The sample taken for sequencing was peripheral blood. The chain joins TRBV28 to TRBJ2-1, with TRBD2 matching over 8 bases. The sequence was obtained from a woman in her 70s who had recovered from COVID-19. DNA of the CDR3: TGTGCCAGCCGAACCGGGGGGGAGGCTCACAATGAGCAGTTCTTC. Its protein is CASRTGGEAHNEQFF.